This T cell receptor beta chain is from a study of control samples from healthy donors and cancer patients. Trimming removed 5 bases from V and 7 bases from J, with 19 bases in between. Germline V gene data show CDR1 as SGHKS and CDR2 as YYEKEE (reference sequence). The CDR3 totals 14 residues. Only in-frame clones appear in the TCRdb table, and some are missing; sequencing was by immunoSEQ multiplex PCR. The sample has 45,000 to 60,000 clones, 94% seen once. V and J are TRBV5-5 and TRBJ2-7; D is possibly TRBD1 or TRBD2 (6 bases each). The sequence derives from a man younger than 40 in good health. Sample: blood. DNA of the CDR3: TGTGCCAGCAGGGGACTGGATAGAGGGGGAGAGCAGTACTTC. This sequence encodes CASRGLDRGGEQYF.